These 11 T cell receptor beta chains were sequenced from one sample in a study of cytomegalovirus exposure and HLA in healthy donors. PCR amplification relied on 60 Vbeta primers (plus 13 Jbeta primers). Sequencing was performed with immunoSEQ multiplex PCR; in TCRdb, only in-frame clones are kept and a portion is missing. The sample lists about 100,000 clones, about 76% occurring once. The material sequenced was PBMCs. The source of these receptors is a man aged 35 to 55 in good health and CMV-seropositive.

V and J are TRBV2 and TRBJ1-2; D uncertain. Trimming pared 4 bases from V and 8 bases from J, leaving 14 bases between. The germline V gene encodes CDR1 SNHLY and CDR2 FYNNEI. The CDR3 totals 13 residues. The CDR3 region has the DNA TGTGCCAGCAGTGGTTCCTTAGCCCTAGGCTACACCTTC. Its protein product is CASSGSLALGYTF.

This chain's CDR3 is CASSPPGQGATGELFF. In DNA form, the CDR3 reads TGTGCCAGCAGTCCGCCGGGACAGGGGGCGACCGGGGAGCTGTTTTTT. The chain is built from TRBV6-6 and TRBJ2-2; 12 positions agree with TRBD1. Germline CDR1 MNHNY, CDR2 SVGAGI (reference sequence). V lost 5 bases, J lost 5 bases, and 6 bases stayed unmatched. There are 16 residues in the CDR3.

As to this clone: Other DNA sequences from this sample encode an identical CDR3 as well. The chain recombines TRBV10-1 with TRBJ2-7; no firm D call. The V end was cut by 3 bases, the J end by 0 bases, with 3 bases between. The germline V gene encodes CDR1 WNHNN and CDR2 SYGVQD (reference sequence). This CDR3 region has 12 residues. CDR3 residues: CASSDNSYEQYF. The CDR3 DNA reads TGCGCCAGCAGTGACAACTCCTACGAGCAGTACTTC.

The chain recombines TRBV2 with TRBJ2-3; D is possibly TRBD2 (6 bases). Germline lookup yields CDR1 SNHLY and CDR2 FYNNEI. The CDR3 is 12 residues long. The V gene lost 3 bases and the J gene lost 9 bases, with 10 bases spanning the gap. Here the CDR3 reads CASSEGGQTQYF. CDR3 nucleotide sequence: TGTGCCAGCAGTGAGGGGGGTCAAACGCAGTATTTT.

V is TRBV2 and J is TRBJ2-3, with 7 bases that match TRBD2. Trimming removed 7 bases from V and 3 bases from J; junction bases left unmatched: 7. The CDR3 is 14 amino acids. In germline, CDR1 is SNHLY, CDR2 FYNNEI. CDR3 region: CASTFRGGTDTQYF. Written as DNA, the CDR3 is TGTGCCAGCACGTTCCGCGGGGGAACAGATACGCAGTATTTT. Variable domain in full (rest from reference TRBV2 and TRBJ2-3): EPEVTQTPSHQVTQMGQEVILRCVPISNHLYFYWYRQILGQKVEFLVSFYNNEISEKSEIFDDQFSVERPDGSNFTLKIRSTKLEDSAMYFCASTFRGGTDTQYFGPGTRLTVL.

V is TRBV5-1 and J is TRBJ1-3; weak D call: TRBD1 (5 bases). Germline values: CDR1 SGHRS, CDR2 YFSETQ. The length of the CDR3 is 16 residues. The V and J ends lost 4 bases and 0 bases respectively, with 14 bases between them. Here the CDR3 reads CASSLKGSYSGNTIYF. CDR3 coding DNA: TGCGCCAGCAGCCTCAAGGGGTCCTACTCTGGAAACACCATATATTTT.

CDR3 coding DNA: TGTGCCAGCAGCTTCCGGGACAGGGACGGCTACACCTTC. Translation: CASSFRDRDGYTF. V gene TRBV11-3 combines with J gene TRBJ1-2; 9 nucleotides agree with TRBD1. The length of the CDR3 is 13 residues. Germline V CDR1 and CDR2: SGHNT, YENEEA. Losses at the gene ends were 3 bases for V and 8 bases for J; bases not matched to a gene: 4.

This chain links TRBV5-1 with TRBJ1-2; the D gene is possibly TRBD1 (6 bases). The V gene lost 0 bases and the J gene lost 2 bases, with 8 bases spanning the gap. The CDR3 length is 14 residues. The germline V gene encodes CDR1 SGHRS and CDR2 YFSETQ. CDR3 in DNA: TGCGCCAGCAGCTTGGACAGGGAAAACTATGGCTACACCTTC. The encoded protein is CASSLDRENYGYTF.

The chain has TRBV6-5 and TRBJ1-1; 10 bases line up with TRBD1. Germline V lookup: CDR1 MNHEY, CDR2 SVGAGI. The CDR3 length is 13 residues. V trimming: 6 bases; J trimming: 4 bases; junction bases outside the gene matches: 2. The CDR3, as DNA: TGTGCCAGCAGCGACAGGGGGCCCACTGAAGCTTTCTTT. Amino acid sequence: CASSDRGPTEAFF.

The CDR3 sequence is CASSIVRDYGYTF. In DNA form, the CDR3 reads TGTGCCAGTAGTATTGTCAGGGACTATGGCTACACCTTC. The rearrangement uses TRBV19 and TRBJ1-2; possibly TRBD1 for D (5 bases). The V end was cut by 3 bases, the J end by 3 bases, with 8 bases between. Germline V gives CDR1 LNHDA, CDR2 SQIVND (reference sequence). The CDR3 sequence is 13 residues long.

This chain uses TRBV9 with TRBJ1-1; 7 nucleotides align to TRBD1. V gave up 3 bases and J gave up 7 bases; unmatched junction bases: 12. This CDR3 has 15 residues. Per germline, CDR1 SGDLS and CDR2 YYNGEE. CDR3 region: CASSATPGTADEAFF. CDR3 nucleotides: TGTGCCAGCAGCGCCACCCCAGGGACAGCCGATGAAGCTTTCTTT.